What follows are 14 T cell receptor beta chains derived from one specimen sequenced in a study of OX40 agonist ivuxolimab in advanced cancers. Sequencing was performed with immunoSEQ multiplex PCR; in TCRdb, only in-frame clones are kept and a portion is missing. The sample carries roughly 10,000 clones, about nine tenths recorded once. The sequences come from CD4+ or CD8+ T cells sorted from blood, collected in a trial of the OX40 agonist ivuxolimab. These receptors were taken from an adult with an advanced solid tumor such as melanoma, head and neck, liver or kidney cancer.

The rearrangement joins TRBV7-2 to TRBJ2-5; D unclear. Per the germline V gene, CDR1 is SGHTA and CDR2 is FQGNSA. Trimming took off 1 base at V and 2 bases at J, with 8 bases between the two ends. The length of the CDR3 is 14 residues. CDR3 nucleotides: TGTGCCAGCAGCTTAGGTGGCTCACAAGAGACCCAGTACTTC. Translation: CASSLGGSQETQYF.

This sequence joins TRBV19 and TRBJ1-2; 7 nucleotides align to TRBD1. The junction had 10 bases not matched to a gene; V was cut back by 1 base and J by 8 bases. The CDR3 consists of 15 residues. Germline V gene lookup returns CDR1 LNHDA and CDR2 SQIVND (reference sequence). DNA of the CDR3: TGTGCCAGTAGTATAGCCCTGACAGGGACCGACGGCTACACCTTC. Translating it yields CASSIALTGTDGYTF.

The chain carries TRBV19 and TRBJ1-5; the D is unclear. The CDR3 is 14 amino acids. V lost 3 bases, J lost 5 bases, and 11 bases lay in between. CDR1 and CDR2 from the germline V gene are LNHDA and SQIVND (reference sequence). In DNA form, the CDR3 reads TGTGCCAGTAGTATGGAGGGCAGATATCAGCCCCAGCATTTT. Its translation: CASSMEGRYQPQHF.

This chain joins TRBV7-6 and TRBJ2-3; 16 nucleotides match TRBD2. V lost 5 bases and J lost 0; bases outside the gene matches: 8. Germline V CDR1 and CDR2: SGHVS, FNYEAQ. The length of the CDR3 is 19 residues. CDR3 in DNA: TGTGCCAGCAGCATCCCCGGGACTAGCGGGGGGGGGAGCACAGATACGCAGTATTTT. It translates to CASSIPGTSGGGSTDTQYF.

The chain carries TRBV6-1 and TRBJ1-3, with D unresolved. The CDR3 is made up of 15 amino acids. Germline-derived CDR1 and CDR2 are MNHNS and SASEGT. V lost 3 bases and J 1 base, leaving 10 bases between the germline ends. The CDR3 spells CASSEVHPSGNTIYF. CDR3 coding DNA: TGTGCCAGCAGTGAGGTGCATCCATCTGGAAACACCATATATTTT.

This chain uses TRBV29-1 with TRBJ1-1, with unresolved D. The CDR3 totals 14 residues. Germline V gives CDR1 SQVTM, CDR2 ANQGSEA. Trimming removed 3 bases from V and 0 bases from J, with 11 bases in between. CDR3 DNA: TGCAGCGTTGACCTTGTCGGCATGAACACTGAAGCTTTCTTT. As protein: CSVDLVGMNTEAFF.

For the CDR3, the DNA is TGTGCCAGCAGTTCCACATACCGGACTAGCGGATCCTACGAGCAGTACTTC. The encoded protein is CASSSTYRTSGSYEQYF. The chain couples TRBV27 to TRBJ2-7; 10 positions match TRBD2. Losses at the gene ends were 4 bases for V and 1 base for J; bases not matched to a gene: 10. CDR3 length: 17 amino acids. The germline V gene has CDR1 MNHEY and CDR2 SMNVEV (reference sequence).

The CDR3 reads CAVVVGRPGGSPLHF. DNA for the CDR3: TGTGCAGTAGTGGTGGGACGTCCAGGTGGTTCACCCCTCCACTTT. The rearrangement links TRBV2 to TRBJ1-6, with TRBD1 as a possible D gene (5 bases). The CDR3 is 15 residues long. The V gene's germline CDR1 is SNHLY and CDR2 FYNNEI.

The rearrangement uses TRBV5-1 and TRBJ2-3, with D possibly being TRBD1 or TRBD2 (6 bases each). The CDR3 loop spans 16 amino acids. Trimming took 4 bases from V and 2 from J, leaving 17 bases between them. In germline, CDR1 is SGHRS, CDR2 YFSETQ. CDR3 residues: CASSGGTQNPTDTQYF. CDR3 coding DNA: TGCGCCAGCAGCGGAGGGACACAAAACCCCACAGATACGCAGTATTTT.

The V call is TRBV11-2, the J call TRBJ2-7; the D is unclear. Germline V gene lookup returns CDR1 SGHAT and CDR2 FQNNGV. The CDR3 has 15 amino acids. The ends were cut back, 5 bases at V and 0 bases at J, with 14 bases in the middle. CDR3 sequence: CASSPSYTSSYEQYF. CDR3 DNA: TGTGCCAGCAGCCCCTCGTACACGAGCTCCTACGAGCAGTACTTC.

J is TRBJ2-3 and V is TRBV18; weak D call: TRBD2 (5 bases). Germline V lookup: CDR1 KGHSH, CDR2 LQKENI. This CDR3 is built from 15 residues. V shed 10 bases and J shed 1 base, with 18 bases lying between them. CDR3 sequence (DNA): TGTGCCACATCCTGGGCGGGTATTGGCACAGATACGCAGTATTTT. Its protein product is CATSWAGIGTDTQYF.

On this clone: The sample carries other DNA sequences with the same CDR3. The chain is built from TRBV10-3 and TRBJ2-7, with D perhaps matching TRBD1 or TRBD2 (7 bases each). Germline CDR1 reads ENHRY; CDR2 reads SYGVKD. Trimming cost V 7 bases and J 4 bases, with 17 bases left between them. The CDR3 is 14 amino acids. The CDR3: CAINRGRGRYEQYF. Written as DNA, the CDR3 is TGTGCCATCAATAGGGGGCGGGGGCGGTACGAGCAGTACTTC.

V gene TRBV19 combines with J gene TRBJ2-3; 7 bases agree with TRBD1. Trimming at V came to 3 bases and at J to 0 bases, leaving 6 bases not matched to a gene. CDR3 size: 16 residues. Germline CDR1 LNHDA, CDR2 SQIVND (reference sequence). In nucleotides, the CDR3 is TGTGCCAGTAGTATCTCTAGGGGGCGAAGCACAGATACGCAGTATTTT. Translation gives CASSISRGRSTDTQYF.

V gene TRBV5-5 combines with J gene TRBJ2-7, with D uncertain. Trimming took off 6 bases at V and 3 bases at J, with 10 bases between the two ends. This CDR3 has 12 residues. The germline V gene has CDR1 SGHKS and CDR2 YYEKEE (reference sequence). The CDR3 region has the DNA TGTGCCAGCACCATGGACCTCTACGAGCAGTACTTC. It yields the protein CASTMDLYEQYF.